What follows describes a single T cell receptor beta chain. Its antigen is unknown. A read error may produce the germline difference seen at one junction end. Assay used: immunoSEQ multiplex PCR; TCRdb lists only in-frame clones, some missing. The sample has some 86,000 clones, approximately 85% seen once. The record originates from a study of OX40 agonist ivuxolimab in advanced cancers. Whole-study context: Patients assigned to dose escalation were diagnosed with hepatocellular carcinoma, melanoma, renal cell or head and neck cancer.

The length of the CDR3 is 11 residues. Germline V gives CDR1 MGHRA, CDR2 YSYEKL. Regarding the study as a whole: Low normalized clonal expansion also occurred in some nonresponding patients.

The V call is TRBV4-1, the J call TRBJ2-1; no firm D call. The receptor was derived from an adult with an advanced solid tumor such as melanoma, head and neck, liver or kidney cancer. Sequences were derived from CD4+ or CD8+ T cells sorted from blood, sampled in a trial of the OX40 agonist ivuxolimab. DNA for the CDR3: TGCGCCAGCAGCCAAAACAAGGAGCAGTTCTTC. Translated: CASSQNKEQFF.